This paragraph covers one T cell receptor (beta chain) sequence. It has no known antigen specificity. Base quality data are lacking; no much larger clone is found one base away. Trimming accounts for 4 bases at V and 2 bases at J, while the number of junction bases matched to no gene is 3. In the germline V gene, CDR1 corresponds to MNHNS and CDR2 to SASEGT. The CDR3, from cysteine to phenylalanine, totals 15 residues. Only the CDR3 portion is preserved as DNA: 45 bases, with reading frame beginning at the first base. Donors were healthy HIV-negative adults with no recently reported acute infections or vaccinations. Only Caucasian adults living in Nashville, Tennessee, USA were represented among the donors. CD8 memory samples were composed of magnetically selected CD45RO+ cells combined with CCR7-negative CD45RA+ effector memory (TemRA) cells. After blood collection by leukapheresis, PBMCs were isolated using Ficoll-Histopaque density gradient centrifugation and then cryopreserved in the vapor phase of liquid nitrogen. Analytical flow cytometry was used to check the purity and quantity of each magnetically sorted T cell population. From each sorted fraction, genomic DNA was isolated and quantified by UV absorbance on a Nanodrop 2000c.

TCR CDR3 regions were amplified from genomic DNA by multiplex PCR using the deep immunoSEQ assay. For each cell subset, the extracted genomic DNA was distributed evenly across all wells of several immunoSEQ 96-well plates, and each plate served as one replicate. For sorted subsets, about 0.2 ug genomic DNA, equal to some 30,000 T cell genomes, was loaded into each replicate PCR. Purified libraries were quantified with a Qubit 3.0 fluorometer, sized on a Bioanalyzer 2100, and re-quantified with the KAPA Library Quantification kit. Every immunoSEQ 96-well plate was sequenced on a separate single-read 150-cycle Illumina NextSeq 550 flow cell. Regarding the original processing steps: Because only junctional sequences without quality scores were contained in the immunoSEQ output, filtering matching that applied to full-length reads could not be performed. To assign V/J genes and CDR3, sequences were annotated using PyIR, a Python wrapper for IgBLAST v1.9, with IMGT germline references. Any read was removed if the V/J assignment was weak (E-value above 1e-6), the CDR3 was missing, or the read contained stop codons, out-of-frame junctions, or ambiguous translated residues. V3J clonotypes were defined as sequences sharing the same inferred V gene, J gene, and CDR3 amino acid sequence. The percentage overlap between two repertoires was calculated by dividing the number of shared unique clonotypes by the size of the smaller repertoire. Three approaches were used to assess repertoire richness: RTK rarefaction, the Chao1 estimator, and Recon v2.1 estimates of unobserved clonotypes. Generation probabilities for all TCRbeta clonotypes obtained by the gDNA method from a few donors were computed using OLGA. TCRdb re-hosts the immuneACCESS table, in-frame sequences only. Its copies lack some clones; in the studies checked, an unresolved V gene accounts for under half of them, and the cause for the rest is not known. Clone size and V and J calls were adopted from that table, with D and trimming inferred from the DNA. A total of 85,000 to 100,000 clones appear in this sample, approximately 70% of them only once. Jointly, the top ten make up approximately 55% of the sample.

This record belongs to a study of shared clonotypes between healthy human individuals (dated by TCRdb to the early 2020s). Looking at the study overall: A few men and two women, aged 18 to 49 years, made up the cohort. For each donor, CD4 naive and CD4 memory were each run on three plates, CD8 naive on two plates, and CD8 memory on one plate. To estimate repertoire size and how much clonotype sharing occurs between individuals, the study deeply sequenced the blood TCR repertoires of roughly 5 healthy adults. Different laboratories and diverse techniques were used to prepare libraries and sequence TCR repertoires, to increase sequencing depth and limit assay-specific biases. Leukapheresis yielded between about 0.85 and 9.5 billion PBMCs per donor.

The investigation overall reported the following: Incomplete sequencing was indicated by rarefaction of sorted-subset datasets, despite the large sequencing depth. When a handful of donors were compared, the shared fraction of clonotypes was about 5.4% for naive CD4, roughly 3.3% for naive CD8, 2% to 2.5% for memory CD4, and under 0.5% for memory CD8. Naive subsets generally had larger estimated clonotype richness than memory subsets did. Compared with non-shared clonotypes, clonotypes shared by all four sorted-subset donors had higher generation probabilities. Sampling was limited to blood, and TCR repertoires in tissue likely differ from TCR repertoires in blood. Pairwise subsampling led to the expectation that sequencing depth would affect the degree of clonotype sharing among donors. The small number of donors limited the genetic and exposure-history diversity represented.

This clonotype was sampled from a man aged 25 to 45 in good health. The sample comprised memory CD8+ T cells sorted from blood. What the cell subset or site label conveys for this sample: CD45RO+ cells pooled with CCR7-negative TemRA cells. The rearranged segments are TRBV6-1 and TRBJ2-3, with 10 junctional bases fitting TRBD2. The bases are TGTGCCAGCAGTGTGGGACTAGCGCACACAGATACGCAGTATTTT. Its coded protein is CASSVGLAHTDTQYF.